The 17 T cell receptor beta chains below all came from one sample that was sequenced in a study of blood T cell repertoires in COVID-19. Clones were sequenced by immunoSEQ multiplex PCR, and TCRdb holds only the in-frame ones, with some missing. The sample lists 110,000 or so clones; roughly 80% were seen once. Sequencing was carried out using peripheral blood. Receptors were obtained from a human donor in a cohort sampled during active COVID-19.

The chain carries TRBV10-1 and TRBJ2-1; D is unresolved. The germline gives CDR1 WNHNN, CDR2 SYGVQD (reference sequence). V lost 4 bases and J 0 bases, leaving 4 bases between the germline ends. The CDR3 loop spans 13 amino acids. The CDR3 loop reads CASSGSSYNEQFF. The CDR3 coding sequence is TGCGCCAGCAGTGGGAGCTCCTACAATGAGCAGTTCTTC.

The DNA for the CDR3 is TGTGCCAGCAGCCCCGGGGTAGCTCAGTACTTC. It codes for CASSPGVAQYF. The genes are TRBV12-3 or TRBV12-4 and TRBJ2-5, with D tentatively TRBD2 (5 bases). CDR3 size: 11 residues. Trimming cost V 6 bases and J 11 bases, with 13 bases left between them.

The V gene is TRBV21-1, the J gene TRBJ1-3. TRBV21-1 constitutes a pseudogene. This CDR3 is 17 amino acids long. CDR3 bases: TGTGCCAGCAGCAAAGAGTTCGGGGTACACTCTGGAAACACCATATATTTT. This gives the protein CASSKEFGVHSGNTIYF.

V is TRBV18 and J is TRBJ2-3, with 9 bases fitting TRBD2. Germline CDR1 KGHSH, CDR2 LQKENI. This CDR3 is built from 15 residues. The trim removed 3 bases at V and 5 bases at J, leaving 6 bases unmatched. The CDR3 spells CASSPSSGAGDTQYF. The DNA of the CDR3 is TGTGCCAGCTCACCGTCTAGCGGGGCTGGAGATACGCAGTATTTT.

The chain uses TRBV2 and TRBJ2-3, with TRBD2 identical over 7 bases. After removal of 6 bases from V and 4 bases from J, the junction contained 7 bases not matched to a gene. Germline loops: CDR1 SNHLY, CDR2 FYNNEI. The CDR3 is 14 amino acids. DNA of the CDR3: TGTGCCAGCAGGCCCCCGAGCGGGGCAGATACGCAGTATTTT. It yields the protein CASRPPSGADTQYF. The variable domain in full, completed from reference TRBV2 and TRBJ2-3, reads EPEVTQTPSHQVTQMGQEVILRCVPISNHLYFYWYRQILGQKVEFLVSFYNNEISEKSEIFDDQFSVERPDGSNFTLKIRSTKLEDSAMYFCASRPPSGADTQYFGPGTRLTVL.

The CDR3 loop reads CASSQGVSAAPTDTQYF. CDR3 DNA: TGTGCCAGCAGCCAAGGGGTCTCTGCGGCGCCCACAGATACGCAGTATTTT. This chain joins TRBV4-2 and TRBJ2-3; D gene uncertain. Looked up from germline, CDR1 is LGHNA and CDR2 is YNFKEQ. Trimming removed 1 base at V and 2 bases at J, with 16 bases between. The CDR3 is 17 amino acids.

V and J are TRBV5-6 and TRBJ1-1; D not certain. The CDR3 is made up of 12 amino acids. CDR1 SGHDT and CDR2 YYEEEE come from the germline V gene. Trimming left V 1 base short and J 5 bases short, with 6 bases between. CDR3 nucleotide sequence: TGTGCCAGCAGCTTGATCGGGACTGAAGCTTTCTTT. Amino acids: CASSLIGTEAFF.

The V call is TRBV6-6, the J call TRBJ2-2; 9 nucleotides align to TRBD1. The CDR3 is 16 amino acids. Germline V CDR1 and CDR2: MNHNY, SVGAGI (reference sequence). Germline trimming cut 2 bases from V and 4 bases from J; bases unmatched to any gene: 5. The CDR3 here is CASSYTGTGITGELFF. DNA of the CDR3: TGTGCCAGCAGTTACACCGGGACAGGGATCACCGGGGAGCTGTTTTTT.

The chain links TRBV19 to TRBJ2-2; possibly TRBD2 for D (6 bases). Germline CDR1 reads LNHDA; CDR2 reads SQIVND (reference sequence). V was pared by 9 bases and J by 6 bases, with 11 bases between. CDR3 size: 12 residues. DNA of the CDR3: TGTGCCAGCGAAGGGGAGGCCGGGGAGCTGTTTTTT. Amino acid sequence: CASEGEAGELFF.

The V call is TRBV4-2, the J call TRBJ2-7, with 9 bases aligning to TRBD1. The V gene's germline CDR1 is LGHNA and CDR2 YNFKEQ. The CDR3 loop spans 14 amino acids. V shed 4 bases and J 3 bases; nucleotides not matched to a gene: 4. The CDR3 sequence is CASSPGQGHYEQYF. Here the CDR3 DNA reads TGTGCCAGCAGCCCGGGACAGGGTCACTACGAGCAGTACTTC.

The chain carries TRBV2 and TRBJ1-2, with 7 bases that match TRBD1. Unmatched junction bases numbered 7, after V lost 6 bases and J lost 6 bases. The CDR3 sequence is 13 residues long. CDR1 SNHLY and CDR2 FYNNEI come from the germline V gene. Written as DNA, the CDR3 is TGTGCCAGCAGGGGACAGTTTGGAAATGGCTACACCTTC. Its protein is CASRGQFGNGYTF.

This chain links TRBV3-1 (or the pseudogene TRBV3-2) with TRBJ2-2; 8 nucleotides match TRBD2. Germline CDR1 and CDR2: LGHDT and YNNKEL (reference sequence). The CDR3 is 15 amino acids. J was trimmed by 1 base and V by 3 bases; bases with no gene match: 1. In DNA, the CDR3 is TGTGCCAGCAGCCATCGGGGGGGGAACACCGGGGAGCTGTTTTTT. Translated: CASSHRGGNTGELFF.

In DNA, the CDR3 is TGCGCCAGCAGCCTCGGCGGGCGGGATCAGCCCCAGCATTTT. Translation gives CASSLGGRDQPQHF. This rearrangement joins TRBV4-1 to TRBJ1-5; D unresolved. Germline-derived CDR1 and CDR2 are MGHRA and YSYEKL. This CDR3 has 14 amino acids. Trimming shortened V by 4 bases and J by 5 bases, and 12 bases separated the two germline ends.

The chain joins TRBV28 to TRBJ1-1, with TRBD1 matching 7 bases. CDR1 is MDHEN and CDR2 is SYDVKM in the germline V gene. The CDR3 runs 17 residues. The J segment lost 1 base and the V segment lost 1 base, leaving 9 bases of the junction unmatched. Written as DNA, the CDR3 is TGTGCCAGCAGTTTATCGGGTAGACAGGGAAGGAACACTGAAGCTTTCTTT. Translation: CASSLSGRQGRNTEAFF.

The chain is built from TRBV6-2 or TRBV6-3 and TRBJ2-7, with TRBD2 matching 9 bases. The CDR3 is made up of 17 amino acids. Per germline, CDR1 MNHEY and CDR2 SVGEGT. V trimming: 4 bases; J trimming: 4 bases; junction bases outside the gene matches: 14. The CDR3 is CASSSEASGKALYEQYF. For the CDR3, the DNA is TGTGCCAGCAGTTCCGAGGCTAGCGGGAAAGCCTTGTACGAGCAGTACTTC.

CDR3 nucleotides: TGTGCCAGCAGTTCCCCGGGACAGGCCACCGGGGAGCTGTTTTTT. It codes for CASSSPGQATGELFF. The V and J genes are TRBV28 and TRBJ2-2, with 8 bases aligning to TRBD1. After removal of 4 bases from V and 4 bases from J, the junction contained 5 bases not matched to a gene. The CDR3 length is 15 residues. The germline gives CDR1 MDHEN, CDR2 SYDVKM.

This clone has only a few counts. Mismatch with germline at one junction end may stem from a read error. The CDR3, as DNA: TGTGCCAGCAGTTTACCCCGGGGTCCTCTTCAGTTT. The encoded protein is CASSLPRGPLQF. V usage is TRBV28 and J usage is TRBJ1-4; D unclear. The CDR3 has 12 residues. Germline V lookup: CDR1 MDHEN, CDR2 SYDVKM.